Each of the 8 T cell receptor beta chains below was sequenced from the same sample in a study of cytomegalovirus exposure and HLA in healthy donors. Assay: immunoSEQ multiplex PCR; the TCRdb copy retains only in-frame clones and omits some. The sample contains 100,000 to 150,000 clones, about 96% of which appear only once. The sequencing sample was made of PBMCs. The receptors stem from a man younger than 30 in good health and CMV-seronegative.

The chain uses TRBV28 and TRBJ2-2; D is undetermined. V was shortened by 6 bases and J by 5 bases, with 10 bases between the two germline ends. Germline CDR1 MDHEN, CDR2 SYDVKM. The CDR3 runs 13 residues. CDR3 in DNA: TGTGCCAGCAGACCGGTACGAACCGGGGAGCTGTTTTTT. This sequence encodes CASRPVRTGELFF.

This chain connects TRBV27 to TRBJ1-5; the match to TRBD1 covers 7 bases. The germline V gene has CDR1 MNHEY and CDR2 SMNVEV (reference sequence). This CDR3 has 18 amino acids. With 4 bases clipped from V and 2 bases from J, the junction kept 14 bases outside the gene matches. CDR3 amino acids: CASSSTPLGQNGNQPQHF. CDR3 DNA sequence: TGTGCCAGCAGTTCAACTCCTTTGGGACAGAACGGCAATCAGCCCCAGCATTTT.

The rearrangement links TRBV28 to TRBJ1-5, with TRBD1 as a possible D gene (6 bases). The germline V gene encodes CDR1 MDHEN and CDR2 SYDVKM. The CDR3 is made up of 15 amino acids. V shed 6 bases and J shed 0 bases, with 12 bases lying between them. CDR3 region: CASRQGSSSNQPQHF. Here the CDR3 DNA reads TGTGCCAGCAGACAGGGATCGAGTAGCAATCAGCCCCAGCATTTT. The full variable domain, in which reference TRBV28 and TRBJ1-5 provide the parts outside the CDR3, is DVKVTQSSRYLVKRTGEKVFLECVQDMDHENMFWYRQDPGLGLRLIYFSYDVKMKEKGDIPEGYSVSREKKERFSLILESASTNQTSMYLCASRQGSSSNQPQHFGDGTRLSIL.

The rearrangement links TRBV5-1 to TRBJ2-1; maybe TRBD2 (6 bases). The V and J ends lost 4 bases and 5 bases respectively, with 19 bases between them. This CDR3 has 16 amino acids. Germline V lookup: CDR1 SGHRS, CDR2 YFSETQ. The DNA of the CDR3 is TGCGCCAGCAGCCTTGGTACAATAGCGGTCGACAATGAGCAGTTCTTC. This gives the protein CASSLGTIAVDNEQFF.

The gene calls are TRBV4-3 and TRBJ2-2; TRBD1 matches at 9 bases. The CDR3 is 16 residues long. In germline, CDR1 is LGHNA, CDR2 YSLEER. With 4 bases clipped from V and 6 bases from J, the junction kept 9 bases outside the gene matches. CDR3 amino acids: CASSPAGQGVPGELFF. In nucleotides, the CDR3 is TGCGCCAGCAGCCCTGCGGGACAGGGCGTTCCCGGGGAGCTGTTTTTT.

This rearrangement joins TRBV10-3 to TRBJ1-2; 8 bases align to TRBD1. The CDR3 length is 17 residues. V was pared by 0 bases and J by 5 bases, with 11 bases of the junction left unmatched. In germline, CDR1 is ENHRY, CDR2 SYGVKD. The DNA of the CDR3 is TGTGCCATCAGTGAGTCGAGGCAGGGGGCGTCCTCTTATGGCTACACCTTC. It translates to CAISESRQGASSYGYTF.

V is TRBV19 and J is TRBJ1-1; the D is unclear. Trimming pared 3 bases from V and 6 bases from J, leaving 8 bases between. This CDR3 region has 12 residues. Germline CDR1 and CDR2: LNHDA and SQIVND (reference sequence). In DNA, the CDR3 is TGTGCCAGTAGTATTCGAACAGCTGAAGCTTTCTTT. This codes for CASSIRTAEAFF.

The CDR3 loop reads CASSKGTGARGYGYTF. CDR3 nucleotides: TGTGCCAGCAGCAAAGGGACAGGGGCCAGGGGCTATGGCTACACCTTC. The genes are TRBV21-1 and TRBJ1-2; the table's D gene call, TRBD1, was not cross checked with the DNA. TRBV21-1 corresponds to a pseudogene. The CDR3 totals 16 residues.